The 24 T cell receptor beta chains listed next were all sequenced from one sample in a study of cytomegalovirus exposure and HLA in healthy donors. Vbeta (60) and Jbeta (13) primers were used in the PCR. The repertoire was sequenced with immunoSEQ multiplex PCR; TCRdb's copy has only in-frame clones and lacks some. The sample consists of 300,000 or so clones, approximately 85% of them appearing once. The sequencing input was PBMCs. The receptors here all came from a woman in her forties in good health and CMV-seropositive.

The rearrangement joins TRBV2 to TRBJ2-7, with D tentatively TRBD1 (5 bases). Per the germline V gene, CDR1 is SNHLY and CDR2 is FYNNEI. The length of the CDR3 is 13 residues. Trimming removed 3 bases from V and 4 bases from J, with 10 bases in between. The chain's CDR3 is CASSDQGSYEQYF. The CDR3 bases are TGTGCCAGCAGTGACCAGGGTTCTTACGAGCAGTACTTC.

The chain combines TRBV20-1 with TRBJ2-5; TRBD2 might be the D (6 bases). CDR1 and CDR2 from the germline V gene are DFQATT and SNEGSKA (reference sequence). The CDR3 covers 11 residues. This CDR3 is CSGTDQETQYF. The CDR3 DNA reads as TGCAGCGGGACTGACCAAGAGACCCAGTACTTC.

The chain employs TRBV6-6 and TRBJ1-2; possible D gene TRBD1, 5 bases. This CDR3 contains 13 residues. The germline V and J ends were trimmed by 0 bases and 4 bases, with 6 bases remaining between them. The germline gives CDR1 MNHNY, CDR2 SVGAGI (reference sequence). The DNA of the CDR3 is TGTGCCAGCAGTTACTCGCAGGGCTATGGCTACACCTTC. Its translation: CASSYSQGYGYTF.

V and J are TRBV19 and TRBJ2-3, with 13 nucleotides matching TRBD2. Germline CDR1 and CDR2: LNHDA and SQIVND (reference sequence). This CDR3 has 16 amino acids. Germline trimming cut 6 bases from V and 2 bases from J; bases unmatched to any gene: 5. As DNA, the CDR3 is TGTGCCAGTAGCATGGGACTAGCGGGGCCCACAGATACGCAGTATTTT. This encodes CASSMGLAGPTDTQYF.

The CDR3 protein is CASSVGRGYEQYF. The CDR3 region has the DNA TGTGCCAGCAGTGTGGGCAGGGGGTACGAGCAGTACTTC. The J gene is TRBJ2-7, the V gene TRBV6-1, with 7 bases fitting TRBD1. The CDR3 has 13 residues. Germline CDR1 and CDR2: MNHNS and SASEGT. Trimming cost V 4 bases and J 4 bases; bases outside gene matches: 4.

Remarks on this clone: The sample contains more than one DNA sequence encoding this CDR3. The chain couples TRBV19 to TRBJ2-3, with 8 bases that match TRBD2. CDR1 is LNHDA, CDR2 SQIVND, per germline (reference sequence). There are 13 residues in the CDR3. With 6 bases clipped from V and 1 base from J, the junction kept 0 bases outside the gene matches. DNA of the CDR3: TGTGCCAGTAGGACTAGCGGCACAGATACGCAGTATTTT. Amino acid sequence: CASRTSGTDTQYF.

This chain joins TRBV7-9 and TRBJ1-1, with D unresolved. Trimming removed 1 base at V and 4 bases at J, with 13 bases between. Germline V gene sequence: CDR1 SEHNR, CDR2 FQNEAQ (reference sequence). The CDR3 is made up of 15 amino acids. The DNA for the CDR3 is TGTGCCAGCAGCTTAGGGTCGGACTGGGGCACTGAAGCTTTCTTT. Protein sequence: CASSLGSDWGTEAFF.

The rearrangement links TRBV28 to TRBJ2-1; 13 bases are a match to TRBD2. The junction had 5 bases not matched to a gene; V was cut back by 2 bases and J by 1 base. Germline CDR1 MDHEN, CDR2 SYDVKM. The CDR3 extends over 18 amino acids. In DNA, the CDR3 is TGTGCCAGCAGTTTAGCTAAACTAGCGGGAGGGTCCTACAATGAGCAGTTCTTC. Amino acid sequence: CASSLAKLAGGSYNEQFF.

The chain is built from TRBV27 and TRBJ2-7; D is perhaps TRBD1 (6 bases). Between the trimmed V and J ends, which lost 5 bases and 0 bases, there was a span of 14 bases. CDR1 MNHEY and CDR2 SMNVEV come from the germline V gene (reference sequence). This CDR3 spans 15 amino acids. Written as DNA, the CDR3 is TGTGCCAGCAGTAGGGACACGTATTACTCCTACGAGCAGTACTTC. This encodes CASSRDTYYSYEQYF.

The gene calls are TRBV19 and TRBJ2-2, with 10 bases identical to TRBD1. With V trimmed by 10 bases and J by 6 bases, 8 bases remained unmatched. The CDR3 contains 14 residues. CDR1 LNHDA and CDR2 SQIVND come from the germline V gene (reference sequence). The CDR3 reads CAIRQGAWSGELFF. The CDR3 nucleotides are TGTGCCATTCGACAGGGGGCTTGGTCCGGGGAGCTGTTTTTT.

The genes are TRBV7-9 and TRBJ1-2, with 7 bases that match TRBD1. Germline V CDR1 and CDR2: SEHNR, FQNEAQ (reference sequence). The CDR3 consists of 14 residues. Trimming at V came to 7 bases and at J to 1 base, leaving 6 bases not matched to a gene. CDR3: CASTRTGVNYGYTF. The CDR3 DNA follows: TGTGCCAGCACACGGACAGGTGTTAACTATGGCTACACCTTC.

The chain uses TRBV10-1 and TRBJ2-1; the D gene is possibly TRBD2 (6 bases). This CDR3 spans 15 amino acids. Germline V lookup: CDR1 WNHNN, CDR2 SYGVQD (reference sequence). V was pared by 2 bases and J by 3 bases, with 11 bases between. The CDR3, as DNA: TGCGCCAGCAGTGAGCGGGAGCTTAACTACAATGAGCAGTTCTTC. It is translated as CASSERELNYNEQFF.

The J gene is TRBJ1-3, the V gene TRBV2; 7 nucleotides line up with TRBD1. Germline V CDR1 and CDR2: SNHLY, FYNNEI. Trimming at V came to 4 bases and at J to 0 bases, leaving 6 bases not matched to a gene. The CDR3 has 16 residues. CDR3 loop: CASSGDSLFSGNTIYF. The CDR3 bases are TGTGCCAGCAGTGGGGACAGCTTATTCTCTGGAAACACCATATATTTT.

The chain joins TRBV6-5 to TRBJ2-1; D unresolved. CDR1 and CDR2 from the germline V gene are MNHEY and SVGAGI. With 4 bases removed from V and 0 bases from J, the gap between germline ends came to 10 bases. The CDR3 runs to 15 residues. CDR3: CASSFKLGSYNEQFF. CDR3 in DNA: TGTGCCAGCAGTTTCAAGCTAGGCTCCTACAATGAGCAGTTCTTC.

The chain couples TRBV7-8 to TRBJ1-2, with D possibly TRBD1 on 5 matching bases. Between the trimmed V and J ends, which lost 1 base and 3 bases, there was a span of 12 bases. Per the germline V gene, CDR1 is SGHVS and CDR2 is FQNEAQ. The CDR3 length is 15 residues. CDR3 in amino acids: CASSLGGGSDYGYTF. In DNA form, the CDR3 reads TGTGCCAGCAGCTTAGGGGGCGGATCAGACTATGGCTACACCTTC.

This clone occurred a few times. The chain carries TRBV5-4 and TRBJ2-3, with 7 bases identical to TRBD2. Germline CDR1 and CDR2: SGHNT and YYREEE (reference sequence). The CDR3 runs 13 residues. V dropped 6 bases and J dropped 2; count of bases not matched to a gene: 3. CDR3 in DNA: TGTGCCAGCATGCGGGAGTCCACAGATACGCAGTATTTT. Its protein is CASMRESTDTQYF.

The gene calls are TRBV6-5 and TRBJ2-7; 8 nucleotides match TRBD2. The CDR3 consists of 15 residues. Germline CDR1 is MNHEY and CDR2 is SVGAGI. V was clipped by 0 bases and J by 0 bases; unmatched bases: 1. The CDR3 reads CASSYSLAGSYEQYF. The CDR3 nucleotides read TGTGCCAGCAGTTACTCTCTAGCGGGCTCCTACGAGCAGTACTTC.

V gene TRBV6-4 combines with J gene TRBJ2-4; 7 positions agree with TRBD2. Germline values: CDR1 MRHNA, CDR2 SNTAGT. The CDR3 consists of 19 residues. With V trimmed by 6 bases and J by 0 bases, 17 bases remained unmatched. The CDR3 region has the DNA TGTGCCAGCAGCCAACCCCCGGGAGGCCCGGATCTAGCCAAAAACATTCAGTACTTC. Translation gives CASSQPPGGPDLAKNIQYF.

The chain combines TRBV30 with TRBJ2-7, with D possibly being TRBD1 (6 bases). Trimming stripped 4 bases from V and 6 bases from J, with 10 bases between. The CDR3 is made up of 11 amino acids. Germline loops: CDR1 GTSNPN, CDR2 SVGIG (reference sequence). The CDR3 region is CAWTTGPEQYF. In nucleotides, the CDR3 is TGTGCCTGGACCACAGGGCCCGAGCAGTACTTC.

This chain links TRBV27 with TRBJ2-1, with TRBD2 matching 8 bases. The V and J ends lost 5 bases and 8 bases, in that order; junction bases with no gene match: 11. Germline lookup yields CDR1 MNHEY and CDR2 SMNVEV (reference sequence). The CDR3 covers 15 residues. CDR3 sequence (DNA): TGTGCCAGCAGTCCTTCAAGCGGGAGAGGGGATGAGCAGTTCTTC. Protein sequence: CASSPSSGRGDEQFF.

This clone has a handful of counts. The CDR3: CASSPNMGTGAYEQYF. The CDR3, as DNA: TGTGCCAGCAGCCCGAACATGGGGACAGGGGCCTACGAGCAGTACTTC. J is TRBJ2-7 and V is TRBV27; 10 nucleotides align to TRBD1. V shed 6 bases, J shed 2 bases, and the junction held 10 bases outside the gene matches. The germline gives CDR1 MNHEY, CDR2 SMNVEV (reference sequence). The CDR3 spans 16 residues.

The chain employs TRBV30 and TRBJ1-5; 9 bases line up with TRBD1. The germline V gene encodes CDR1 GTSNPN and CDR2 SVGIG (reference sequence). V lost 0 bases and J lost 8; bases outside the gene matches: 8. The CDR3 spans 15 residues. The CDR3 coding sequence is TGTGCCTGGAGTGTACCCGAGACAGGGGGTAAGCCCCAGCATTTT. Amino acids: CAWSVPETGGKPQHF.

This sequence joins TRBV5-1 and TRBJ2-3; D might be TRBD1 (5 bases). V lost 5 bases, J lost 7 bases, and 14 bases lay in between. This CDR3 is built from 13 residues. CDR1 is SGHRS and CDR2 is YFSETQ in the germline V gene. The CDR3 DNA reads TGCGCCAGCAGTGGCCGGACACCATATACGCAGTATTTT. Its protein product is CASSGRTPYTQYF.

As regards this clone: A read error may produce the germline difference seen at one junction end. The sample holds other DNA sequences that translate to the same CDR3. This chain uses TRBV2 with TRBJ2-7; tentatively, D is TRBD1 (6 bases). This CDR3 contains 14 residues. Germline lookup yields CDR1 SNHLY and CDR2 FYNNEI. CDR3 DNA sequence: TGCGCCAGCAGTGGGAGAGACAGGCCAACGGAGCAGTACTTC. Translated: CASSGRDRPTEQYF.